These 30 T cell receptor beta chains originate from one sample sequenced in a study of T cell responses to AZD1222 COVID-19 vaccine. Clones were read by immunoSEQ multiplex PCR, and TCRdb kept only the in-frame ones, dropping some. This table has roughly 130,000 clones, roughly 88% appearing once. The input for sequencing was peripheral blood, taken on day 0 of MenACWY control vaccination. All receptors come from an adult in good health.

The sample holds one count of this clone. V is TRBV5-4 and J is TRBJ2-3, with 11 bases lining up with TRBD2. The germline V gene encodes CDR1 SGHNT and CDR2 YYREEE (reference sequence). Losses at the gene ends were 2 bases for V and 1 base for J; bases not matched to a gene: 3. The CDR3 consists of 16 residues. The DNA of the CDR3 is TGTGCCAGCAGCTTACCGGGACTAGCGGGCACAGATACGCAGTATTTT. It yields the protein CASSLPGLAGTDTQYF.

This rearrangement joins TRBV2 to TRBJ1-5; a weak D match, TRBD1 (5 bases). The CDR3 loop spans 12 amino acids. Trimming removed 3 bases from V and 8 bases from J, with 8 bases in between. Germline CDR1 SNHLY, CDR2 FYNNEI. CDR3 amino acids: CASSDGGKPQHF. The CDR3 DNA reads as TGTGCCAGCAGTGATGGGGGTAAGCCCCAGCATTTT.

The rearrangement links TRBV14 to TRBJ1-1; 9 bases are shared with TRBD1. There are 13 residues in the CDR3. The germline V gene has CDR1 SGHDN and CDR2 FVKESK. V trimming: 5 bases; J trimming: 5 bases; junction bases outside the gene matches: 3. In DNA form, the CDR3 reads TGTGCCAGCAGCTGGACAGGGGATACTGAAGCTTTCTTT. It codes for CASSWTGDTEAFF.

The chain links TRBV27 to TRBJ1-4; maybe TRBD1 (6 bases). Looked up from germline, CDR1 is MNHEY and CDR2 is SMNVEV (reference sequence). The CDR3 runs 14 residues. V was pared by 4 bases and J by 8 bases, with 14 bases between. The CDR3 reads CASSSQGIGEKLFF. The CDR3 region has the DNA TGTGCCAGCAGTTCCCAGGGGATCGGAGAAAAACTGTTTTTT.

The chain employs TRBV3-1 (or the pseudogene TRBV3-2) and TRBJ1-2, with no clear D. The CDR3 totals 15 residues. Germline assignment: CDR1 LGHDT and CDR2 YNNKEL (reference sequence). Trimming left V 0 bases short and J 7 bases short, with 15 bases between. This CDR3 is CASSQEFGPFSGYTF. CDR3 nucleotide sequence: TGTGCCAGCAGCCAAGAGTTTGGACCCTTCTCTGGCTACACCTTC.

This chain joins TRBV7-9 and TRBJ2-7; the match to TRBD2 covers 7 bases. Germline V gene sequence: CDR1 SEHNR, CDR2 FQNEAQ (reference sequence). V was clipped by 5 bases and J by 1 base; unmatched bases: 11. The length of the CDR3 is 16 residues. The CDR3 region has the DNA TGTGCCAGCAGCCCTGGGGGGGGTCTAACATCCTACGAGCAGTACTTC. As protein: CASSPGGGLTSYEQYF.

The rearrangement links TRBV25-1 to TRBJ1-2; 7 bases line up with TRBD1. Germline V gives CDR1 MGHDK, CDR2 SYGVNS. This CDR3 region has 14 residues. J gave up 4 bases and V 6 bases, and 8 bases lay outside the gene matches. CDR3 nucleotide sequence: TGTGCCAGCAGCCAAGTAGGACAGGTCTATGGCTACACCTTC. It yields the protein CASSQVGQVYGYTF.

This rearrangement joins TRBV18 to TRBJ2-5, with D perhaps matching TRBD1 (5 bases). Germline loops: CDR1 KGHSH, CDR2 LQKENI. The CDR3 is 15 amino acids. V gave up 1 base and J gave up 3 bases, with 12 bases separating them. The CDR3 sequence: CASSPLGREKETQYF. DNA for the CDR3: TGTGCCAGCTCACCACTTGGCAGGGAAAAAGAGACCCAGTACTTC.

V usage is TRBV2 and J usage is TRBJ2-7, with 10 bases that match TRBD1. This CDR3 is 15 amino acids long. With 4 bases clipped from V and 0 bases from J, the junction kept 3 bases outside the gene matches. CDR1 is SNHLY and CDR2 is FYNNEI in the germline V gene. CDR3 in DNA: TGTGCCAGCAGTGGGGGACAGGGGATCTCCTACGAGCAGTACTTC. The encoded protein is CASSGGQGISYEQYF.

This chain connects TRBV2 to TRBJ1-4; 10 positions agree with TRBD1. The J segment lost 3 bases and the V segment lost 8 bases, leaving 6 bases of the junction unmatched. Germline lookup yields CDR1 SNHLY and CDR2 FYNNEI. CDR3 length equals 15 residues. CDR3 sequence (DNA): TGTGCCAGCGGGAGACAGGGGGCAGCTAATGAAAAACTGTTTTTT. Amino acid sequence: CASGRQGAANEKLFF.

The chain is built from TRBV6-5 and TRBJ2-7, with 8 bases identical to TRBD2. This CDR3 contains 13 residues. The V gene end was trimmed by 9 bases and the J gene end by 6 bases; junction bases not matched to a gene: 10. Germline V gene lookup returns CDR1 MNHEY and CDR2 SVGAGI. The CDR3 DNA follows: TGTGCCAGTACTAGCGGCTATACCCCCGAGCAGTACTTC. It is translated as CASTSGYTPEQYF.

J is TRBJ2-3 and V is TRBV19; either TRBD1 or TRBD2 may supply D (5 bases each). The length of the CDR3 is 15 residues. V lost 3 bases to trimming and J lost 4 bases, with 14 bases between them. Germline-derived CDR1 and CDR2 are LNHDA and SQIVND (reference sequence). CDR3 loop: CASSIGGTESDTQYF. In nucleotides, the CDR3 is TGTGCCAGTAGTATTGGGGGTACAGAATCAGATACGCAGTATTTT.

This clone was recorded once. V is TRBV11-2 and J is TRBJ2-7; 10 bases map to TRBD2. CDR1 SGHAT and CDR2 FQNNGV come from the germline V gene. The CDR3 sequence is 18 residues long. J was trimmed by 4 bases and V by 2 bases; bases with no gene match: 14. CDR3 in DNA: TGTGCCAGCAGCTTAACCTTTACAGGGCTAGCGGGAGTATACGAGCAGTACTTC. As protein: CASSLTFTGLAGVYEQYF.

This chain links TRBV18 with TRBJ2-7, with 11 bases lining up with TRBD1. Germline loops: CDR1 KGHSH, CDR2 LQKENI. The CDR3 has 14 amino acids. The V and J ends lost 4 bases and 6 bases, in that order; junction bases with no gene match: 5. The DNA of the CDR3 is TGTGCCAGCTCACGGGACAGGGGGGATGGCGAGCAGTACTTC. It encodes CASSRDRGDGEQYF.

The rearrangement uses TRBV5-5 and TRBJ1-5; no definite D call. Germline V gene sequence: CDR1 SGHKS, CDR2 YYEKEE (reference sequence). V was pared by 1 base and J by 3 bases, with 11 bases between. The CDR3 is 15 amino acids. Written as DNA, the CDR3 is TGTGCCAGCAGCTTGCGCGGGCTGGACAATCAGCCCCAGCATTTT. Translating it yields CASSLRGLDNQPQHF.

The chain carries TRBV2 and TRBJ2-3; the D gene is possibly TRBD2 (5 bases). Germline CDR1 is SNHLY and CDR2 is FYNNEI. The germline V and J ends were trimmed by 6 bases and 4 bases, with 14 bases remaining between them. CDR3 size: 14 residues. This chain's CDR3 is CASSLTSSPDTQYF. In DNA, the CDR3 is TGTGCCAGCAGCCTTACTAGTTCTCCAGATACGCAGTATTTT. Using reference TRBV2 and TRBJ2-3 for the parts outside the CDR3, the full variable domain is EPEVTQTPSHQVTQMGQEVILRCVPISNHLYFYWYRQILGQKVEFLVSFYNNEISEKSEIFDDQFSVERPDGSNFTLKIRSTKLEDSAMYFCASSLTSSPDTQYFGPGTRLTVL.

The table lists this clone with a count of one. The chain carries TRBV10-3 and TRBJ1-5; 8 nucleotides agree with TRBD1. CDR1 and CDR2 (germline): ENHRY, SYGVKD. The CDR3 consists of 15 residues. V was pared by 6 bases and J by 7 bases, with 11 bases of the junction left unmatched. CDR3 residues: CAISSDRGTFQPQHF. The CDR3 DNA follows: TGTGCCATCAGCTCAGACAGGGGTACCTTCCAGCCCCAGCATTTT.

The V and J genes are TRBV11-2 and TRBJ1-2; 7 bases are a match to TRBD1. Germline trimming cut 4 bases from V and 8 bases from J; bases unmatched to any gene: 13. There are 15 residues in the CDR3. From germline, CDR1 is SGHAT and CDR2 FQNNGV. The CDR3 reads CASSSSPPRGVGYTF. DNA of the CDR3: TGTGCCAGCAGCTCAAGTCCCCCCAGGGGGGTCGGCTACACCTTC. Combining the CDR3 with reference TRBV11-2 and TRBJ1-2 gives the whole variable domain EAGVAQSPRYKIIEKRQSVAFWCNPISGHATLYWYQQILGQGPKLLIQFQNNGVVDDSQLPKDRFSAERLKGVDSTLKIQPAKLEDSAVYLCASSSSPPRGVGYTFGSGTRLTVV.

The chain couples TRBV19 to TRBJ2-3; the D is unclear. This CDR3 has 14 amino acids. Germline assignment: CDR1 LNHDA and CDR2 SQIVND (reference sequence). V was pared by 0 bases and J by 5 bases, with 9 bases between. In DNA, the CDR3 is TGTGCCAGTAGTATAGAGGCAGGCCGAGATACGCAGTATTTT. Residues: CASSIEAGRDTQYF.

This sequence joins TRBV29-1 and TRBJ2-7; 8 positions agree with TRBD1. V shed 0 bases and J 5 bases; nucleotides not matched to a gene: 9. Germline CDR1 is SQVTM and CDR2 is ANQGSEA. The length of the CDR3 is 15 residues. The CDR3 bases are TGCAGCGTTGAAGACAGGGGGCGCGGATTCAACGAGCAGTACTTC. Its translation: CSVEDRGRGFNEQYF.

The chain uses TRBV6-5 and TRBJ1-2, with 9 positions matching TRBD1. Per germline, CDR1 MNHEY and CDR2 SVGAGI. V was clipped by 2 bases and J by 8 bases; unmatched bases: 6. This CDR3 comprises 14 residues. As DNA, the CDR3 is TGTGCCAGCAGTTACACCGACAGGGGGTCCGGCTACACCTTC. It encodes CASSYTDRGSGYTF.

V gene TRBV29-1 combines with J gene TRBJ1-3; D unresolved. The CDR3 consists of 13 residues. The V gene's germline CDR1 is SQVTM and CDR2 ANQGSEA. Trimming removed 4 bases from V and 8 bases from J, with 15 bases in between. CDR3 protein: CSVALRLEDTIYF. The CDR3 bases are TGCAGCGTTGCCCTGAGGTTGGAGGACACCATATATTTT.

This sequence joins TRBV5-4 and TRBJ2-7, with 9 bases matching TRBD2. Trimming took 4 bases from V and 2 from J; bases not matched to a gene: 7. Per the germline V gene, CDR1 is SGHNT and CDR2 is YYREEE (reference sequence). The CDR3 length is 15 residues. CDR3 residues: CASSPSSGRTYEQYF. For the CDR3, the DNA is TGTGCCAGCAGCCCATCGAGCGGGAGGACCTACGAGCAGTACTTC.

V usage is TRBV28 and J usage is TRBJ1-2; 11 positions match TRBD1. Germline V CDR1 and CDR2: MDHEN, SYDVKM. The CDR3 runs 16 residues. With 8 bases clipped from V and 4 bases from J, the junction kept 12 bases outside the gene matches. The CDR3 spells CASLPGQGVVLYGYTF. The CDR3 bases are TGTGCCAGCCTACCGGGACAGGGGGTTGTTCTCTATGGCTACACCTTC.

V and J are TRBV9 and TRBJ2-5, with a tentative D call TRBD2 (5 bases). Per the germline V gene, CDR1 is SGDLS and CDR2 is YYNGEE. Trimming left V 2 bases short and J 7 bases short, with 18 bases between. This CDR3 region has 15 residues. CDR3 region: CASSVVGGEGSTQYF. Written as DNA, the CDR3 is TGTGCCAGCAGCGTGGTCGGTGGAGAGGGATCGACCCAGTACTTC.

This clone has more than one count but fewer than ten. The rearrangement uses TRBV28 and TRBJ1-2, with a tentative D call TRBD1 (6 bases). The CDR3 consists of 16 residues. In germline, CDR1 is MDHEN, CDR2 SYDVKM. V lost 4 bases, J lost 2 bases, and 17 bases lay in between. The CDR3 here is CASSSPQGKKNYGYTF. For the CDR3, the DNA is TGTGCCAGCAGTTCCCCACAGGGAAAAAAGAACTATGGCTACACCTTC.

This clone was seen once. The V call is TRBV28, the J call TRBJ1-2; D remains ambiguous. V lost 6 bases and J lost 8, with 13 bases in between. The CDR3 spans 12 residues. CDR1 MDHEN and CDR2 SYDVKM come from the germline V gene. CDR3 nucleotides: TGTGCCAGCAGCATACTTGGTTTGGGCTACACCTTC. Translated: CASSILGLGYTF.

The chain is built from TRBV7-9 and TRBJ1-5; TRBD1 is a possible D gene (5 bases). The V end was cut by 1 base, the J end by 2 bases, with 15 bases between. In germline, CDR1 is SEHNR, CDR2 FQNEAQ (reference sequence). The CDR3 covers 17 residues. CDR3 DNA sequence: TGTGCCAGCAGCTTAGGGGACGGACATCCGGGCAATCAGCCCCAGCATTTT. This sequence encodes CASSLGDGHPGNQPQHF.

This clone appeared a single time. This sequence joins TRBV6-1 and TRBJ1-6, with 7 positions matching TRBD1. The CDR3 totals 17 residues. The germline CDR1 and CDR2 sequences are MNHNS and SASEGT. V was pared by 3 bases and J by 4 bases, with 9 bases of the junction left unmatched. CDR3 nucleotides: TGTGCCAGCAGTGACCCGGGACAGAACTTTTATAATTCACCCCTCCACTTT. Residues: CASSDPGQNFYNSPLHF.

The chain recombines TRBV19 with TRBJ1-4, with D unresolved. Trimming took 7 bases from V and 7 from J, leaving 16 bases between them. CDR1 and CDR2 (germline): LNHDA, SQIVND (reference sequence). The CDR3 totals 14 residues. In DNA, the CDR3 is TGTGCCAGTAAATTCGGAGCGGAGGTTGAAAAACTGTTTTTT. Translation gives CASKFGAEVEKLFF.